Below are 19 T cell receptor beta chains sequenced from a single sample in a study of cytomegalovirus exposure and HLA in healthy donors. 13 Jbeta primers and 60 Vbeta primers were used for the PCR. TCRdb's table, derived via immunoSEQ multiplex PCR, lists solely in-frame clones and lacks some. This table holds 150,000 to 200,000 clones, over 80% found once. Specimen: PBMCs. The receptors stem from a man aged 35 to 55 in good health and CMV-seronegative.

The V and J genes are TRBV6-5 and TRBJ2-5; D is unclear. V shed 4 bases and J shed 7 bases, with 13 bases lying between them. The CDR3 consists of 13 residues. Germline CDR1 MNHEY, CDR2 SVGAGI. CDR3 residues: CASSSNPSGTQYF. In nucleotides, the CDR3 is TGTGCCAGCAGTTCTAACCCCTCGGGGACCCAGTACTTC.

V and J are TRBV4-3 and TRBJ1-3; the D gene is possibly TRBD1 (5 bases). The V end lost 4 bases, the J end lost 5 bases, and 18 bases lay between the germline ends. The germline V gene encodes CDR1 LGHNA and CDR2 YSLEER. CDR3 length: 16 amino acids. Here the CDR3 reads CASSPGGAGRRNTIYF. As DNA, the CDR3 is TGCGCCAGCAGCCCGGGCGGCGCAGGGAGGCGAAACACCATATATTTT.

The gene calls are TRBV19 and TRBJ1-5, with D perhaps matching TRBD1 (6 bases). The germline V gene encodes CDR1 LNHDA and CDR2 SQIVND (reference sequence). V lost 2 bases, J lost 1 base, and 12 bases lay in between. There are 16 residues in the CDR3. CDR3 amino acids: CASSISGQGSNQPQHF. For the CDR3, the DNA is TGTGCCAGTAGTATATCCGGCCAGGGGAGCAATCAGCCCCAGCATTTT.

CDR3 sequence (DNA): TGTGCCAGCAGCCCAACCGGGACAGGGGTATTAGATACGCAGTATTTT. This sequence encodes CASSPTGTGVLDTQYF. The rearrangement joins TRBV9 to TRBJ2-3, with TRBD1 matching 10 bases. V shed 4 bases, J shed 5 bases, and the junction held 10 bases outside the gene matches. This CDR3 contains 16 residues. Germline CDR1 reads SGDLS; CDR2 reads YYNGEE. Based on the CDR3 plus reference TRBV9 and TRBJ2-3, the full variable domain is DSGVTQTPKHLITATGQRVTLRCSPRSGDLSVYWYQQSLDQGLQFLIQYYNGEERAKGNILERFSAQQFPDLHSELNLSSLELGDSALYFCASSPTGTGVLDTQYFGPGTRLTVL.

This chain links TRBV30 with TRBJ1-5, with D tentatively TRBD1 (5 bases). The CDR3 sequence is 13 residues long. V lost 2 bases, J lost 7 bases, and 12 bases lay in between. Germline V lookup: CDR1 GTSNPN, CDR2 SVGIG (reference sequence). In DNA, the CDR3 is TGTGCCTGGAGTACGGGGGGAGGACAGCCCCAGCATTTT. Its translation: CAWSTGGGQPQHF.

This sequence joins TRBV4-2 and TRBJ2-3, with TRBD2 identical over 11 bases. Germline V CDR1 and CDR2: LGHNA, YNFKEQ. V trimming: 6 bases; J trimming: 6 bases; junction bases outside the gene matches: 8. The CDR3 is made up of 15 amino acids. CDR3 in DNA: TGTGCCAGCAGGATAGCGGGGGGGCCCCGGGATACGCAGTATTTT. It yields the protein CASRIAGGPRDTQYF.

This chain links TRBV7-2 with TRBJ1-4; 9 bases line up with TRBD1. The trim removed 6 bases at V and 8 bases at J, leaving 4 bases unmatched. Germline CDR1 SGHTA, CDR2 FQGNSA. This CDR3 spans 13 amino acids. CDR3 nucleotides: TGTGCCAGCAGTCCAGACAGGGGGGAAAAACTGTTTTTT. Translated, it gives CASSPDRGEKLFF.

V gene TRBV9 combines with J gene TRBJ2-7, with 9 bases identical to TRBD1. This CDR3 has 18 amino acids. V lost 3 bases and J lost 3; bases outside the gene matches: 16. Germline V gene sequence: CDR1 SGDLS, CDR2 YYNGEE. This CDR3 is CASSGTRKPGQGYYEQYF. The CDR3 DNA reads as TGTGCCAGCAGCGGAACCCGTAAACCGGGACAGGGTTACTACGAGCAGTACTTC.

The chain links TRBV19 to TRBJ1-2, with TRBD1 matching over 9 bases. The CDR3 sequence is 13 residues long. V shed 9 bases, J shed 6 bases, and the junction held 8 bases outside the gene matches. CDR1 and CDR2 from the germline V gene are LNHDA and SQIVND (reference sequence). CDR3 in amino acids: CASRGTGPHGYTF. As DNA, the CDR3 is TGTGCCAGCCGCGGGACAGGGCCTCATGGCTACACCTTC.

The rearrangement joins TRBV14 to TRBJ1-2; D not certain. The V end was cut by 0 bases, the J end by 12 bases, with 14 bases between. This CDR3 is 13 amino acids long. Germline V gene sequence: CDR1 SGHDN, CDR2 FVKESK. The CDR3 region is CASSQDRARGDTF. In DNA, the CDR3 is TGTGCCAGCAGCCAAGATCGGGCCCGGGGTGACACCTTC.

The chain is built from TRBV5-1 and TRBJ2-1, with TRBD2 matching over 10 bases. J was trimmed by 8 bases and V by 4 bases; bases with no gene match: 12. CDR3 size: 16 residues. The germline V gene has CDR1 SGHRS and CDR2 YFSETQ. In nucleotides, the CDR3 is TGCGCCAGCAGCGAACCTAGCGGGAGCGGTTTAGATGAGCAGTTCTTC. Translation gives CASSEPSGSGLDEQFF.

This clone occurred once. The junction shows a germline mismatch at one end, possibly a read error. The chain links TRBV6-5 to TRBJ1-2; 7 nucleotides line up with TRBD1. CDR1 is MNHEY, CDR2 SVGAGI, per germline. The CDR3 is 15 residues long. The CDR3 reads CANSYSRDRVYGYTF. The DNA of the CDR3 is TGTGCCAACAGTTACTCCCGGGACAGAGTCTATGGCTACACCTTC.

This clone was detected only once. J is TRBJ1-2 and V is TRBV28; 7 nucleotides agree with TRBD1. The J segment lost 2 bases and the V segment lost 2 bases, leaving 5 bases of the junction unmatched. This CDR3 comprises 15 residues. Per the germline V gene, CDR1 is MDHEN and CDR2 is SYDVKM. CDR3 nucleotide sequence: TGTGCCAGCAGTTTAGGGCAGGGGGTAAACTATGGCTACACCTTC. Translation: CASSLGQGVNYGYTF.

The J gene is TRBJ2-3, the V gene TRBV28, with 8 bases fitting TRBD1. J lost 2 bases, V lost 3 bases, and 13 bases had no gene match. The CDR3 loop spans 18 amino acids. CDR1 is MDHEN and CDR2 is SYDVKM in the germline V gene. CDR3 amino acids: CASSFVRGLWDLTDTQYF. CDR3 sequence (DNA): TGTGCCAGCAGTTTTGTCAGGGGGCTTTGGGACCTCACAGATACGCAGTATTTT.

This chain connects TRBV7-2 to TRBJ2-3; D possibly corresponds to TRBD2 (6 bases). CDR3 length: 14 amino acids. Germline CDR1 is SGHTA and CDR2 is FQGNSA. V was trimmed by 5 bases and J by 2 bases, leaving 11 bases between them. The CDR3 is CASSPRGTTDTQYF. CDR3 nucleotide sequence: TGTGCCAGCAGCCCCCGGGGGACCACAGATACGCAGTATTTT.

V is TRBV5-1 and J is TRBJ2-5, with D maybe TRBD2 (6 bases). V gave up 2 bases and J gave up 5 bases, with 13 bases separating them. CDR1 is SGHRS and CDR2 is YFSETQ in the germline V gene. The CDR3 is made up of 14 amino acids. CDR3 region: CASSFGGSRETQYF. The CDR3 DNA reads as TGCGCCAGCAGCTTCGGGGGATCCAGGGAGACCCAGTACTTC.

The chain has TRBV6-5 and TRBJ1-5; 10 nucleotides align to TRBD1. The CDR3 sequence is 14 residues long. In germline, CDR1 is MNHEY, CDR2 SVGAGI. V was clipped by 7 bases and J by 4 bases; unmatched bases: 4. In DNA, the CDR3 is TGTGCCAGCATGCGACAGGGGGCGAATCAGCCCCAGCATTTT. It yields the protein CASMRQGANQPQHF.

The chain recombines TRBV28 with TRBJ1-1; D perhaps matches TRBD1 (5 bases). Trimming shortened V by 2 bases and J by 11 bases, and 9 bases separated the two germline ends. Looked up from germline, CDR1 is MDHEN and CDR2 is SYDVKM. The CDR3 runs 11 residues. The CDR3 here is CASSLEGRAFF. As DNA, the CDR3 is TGTGCCAGCAGTTTAGAGGGGAGGGCTTTCTTT.

V is TRBV2 and J is TRBJ2-3, with 12 bases identical to TRBD2. Germline values: CDR1 SNHLY, CDR2 FYNNEI. This CDR3 region has 14 residues. J was trimmed by 4 bases and V by 9 bases; bases with no gene match: 5. CDR3 sequence reads: CASTSGGSPDTQYF. CDR3 nucleotides: TGTGCCAGTACTAGCGGGGGGTCCCCAGATACGCAGTATTTT. Combining the CDR3 with reference TRBV2 and TRBJ2-3 gives the whole variable domain EPEVTQTPSHQVTQMGQEVILRCVPISNHLYFYWYRQILGQKVEFLVSFYNNEISEKSEIFDDQFSVERPDGSNFTLKIRSTKLEDSAMYFCASTSGGSPDTQYFGPGTRLTVL.